These T cell receptor beta chains were read from a single sample in a study of cytomegalovirus exposure and HLA in healthy donors. Data came from immunoSEQ multiplex PCR; TCRdb stores just in-frame clones and leaves some out. The sample has some 120,000 clones; 76% are singletons. The material sequenced was PBMCs. The receptors were sampled from a man aged 45 to 65 in good health and CMV-seronegative. Both conserved end residues are part of each CDR3. D genes are given only for firm matches. The size of a clone is reported for some rows only, either as once, few or many, or as a class for expanded clones.

NA | TRBJ1-1 | TRBV18 | NA | TGTGCCAGCTCACCAGGGAGTCCCCCCTTGGTAACAGAAGCTTTCTTT | CASSPGSPPLVTEAFF
NA | TRBJ2-3 | TRBV5-1 | NA | TGCGCCAGCAGCACCGGACGGGATAGGCATACGCAGTATTTT | CASSTGRDRHTQYF
NA | TRBJ1-2 | TRBV4-2 | NA | TGTGCCAGCAGCCAAAGGGGGGGGGCTAACTATGGCTACACCTTC | CASSQRGGANYGYTF
TRBD2 | TRBJ2-7 | TRBV2 | once | TGTGCCAGCAGGCGGGGTAGCGGGGGGGAAGACGAGCAGTACTTC | CASRRGSGGEDEQYF
TRBD1 | TRBJ1-2 | TRBV19 | NA | TGTGCCAGTACAACAAGACAGGGGGCGGAGGGCTACACCTTC | CASTTRQGAEGYTF
NA | TRBJ1-5 | TRBV6-5 | NA | TGTGCCAGCGCGCCCATTAGCAATCAGCCCCAGCATTTT | CASAPISNQPQHF
NA | TRBJ2-7 | TRBV5-1 | few | TGCGCCAGCAGACTTGAAGGGGTCGGCTACGAGCAGTACTTC | CASRLEGVGYEQYF
NA | TRBJ2-4 | TRBV11-2 | NA | TGTGCCAGCAGCTTAGATCCAGGGGCAGGGAGAGACATTCAGTACTTC | CASSLDPGAGRDIQYF
NA | TRBJ1-2 | TRBV30 | NA | TGTGCCTGGAGTGTAAATACGGGGTCTTATGGCTACACCTTC | CAWSVNTGSYGYTF
NA | TRBJ1-1 | TRBV7-9 | NA | TGTGCCAGCAGCTTGGAACTACAAGCTTTCTTT | CASSLELQAFF
NA | TRBJ1-2 | TRBV5-1 | NA | TGCGCCAGCAGCTTAAGTGAGCTTAACTATGGCTACACCTTC | CASSLSELNYGYTF
TRBD2 | TRBJ2-1 | TRBV5-6 | NA | TGTGCCAGCAGCTTGACGGGGGGGCGCGTCTTC | CASSLTGGRVF
NA | TRBJ2-3 | TRBV5-4 | NA | TGTGCCAGCAGCCTACAGGGTGGTAGAGGGACAGATACGCAGTATTTT | CASSLQGGRGTDTQYF
NA | TRBJ2-3 | TRBV7-2 | NA | TGTGCCAGCAGCTTAATCGGCGCAGGGCGAGGAGATACGCAGTATTTT | CASSLIGAGRGDTQYF
NA | TRBJ2-5 | TRBV4-2 | NA | TGTGCCAGCAGCCAAGATGGGCAGGGGAGGACCCAGTACTTC | CASSQDGQGRTQYF
NA | TRBJ1-3 | TRBV6-1 | NA | TGTGCCAGCAGTGAACGAGGTGGAGCGGGAAACACCATATATTTT | CASSERGGAGNTIYF
TRBD1 | TRBJ1-1 | TRBV5-6 | NA | TGTGCCAGCAGCCCGACAGGGGACACTGAAGCTTTCTTT | CASSPTGDTEAFF
TRBD2 | TRBJ2-7 | TRBV18 | NA | TGTGCCAGCTCACCCGGACTAGCAGCTTCCCGCGAGCAGTACTTC | CASSPGLAASREQYF